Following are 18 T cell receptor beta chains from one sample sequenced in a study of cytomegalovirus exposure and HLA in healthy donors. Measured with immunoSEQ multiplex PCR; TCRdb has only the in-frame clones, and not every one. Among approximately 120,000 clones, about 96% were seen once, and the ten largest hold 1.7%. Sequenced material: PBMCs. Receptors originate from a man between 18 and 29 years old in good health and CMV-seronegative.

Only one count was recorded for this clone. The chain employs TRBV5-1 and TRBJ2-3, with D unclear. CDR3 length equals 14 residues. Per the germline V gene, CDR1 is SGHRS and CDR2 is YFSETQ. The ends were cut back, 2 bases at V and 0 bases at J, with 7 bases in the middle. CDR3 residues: CASSFPVSTDTQYF. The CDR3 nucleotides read TGCGCCAGCAGCTTCCCGGTGAGCACAGATACGCAGTATTTT. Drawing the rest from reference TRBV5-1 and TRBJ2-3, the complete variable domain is KAGVTQTPRYLIKTRGQQVTLSCSPISGHRSVSWYQQTPGQGLQFLFEYFSETQRNKGNFPGRFSGRQFSNSRSEMNVSTLELGDSALYLCASSFPVSTDTQYFGPGTRLTVL.

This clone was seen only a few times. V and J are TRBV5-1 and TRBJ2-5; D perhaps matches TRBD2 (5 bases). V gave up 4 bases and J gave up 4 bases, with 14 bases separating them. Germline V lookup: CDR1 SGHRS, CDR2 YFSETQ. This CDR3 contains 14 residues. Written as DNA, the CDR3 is TGCGCCAGCAGCACCGGCGCGGGTCGAGAGACCCAGTACTTC. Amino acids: CASSTGAGRETQYF.

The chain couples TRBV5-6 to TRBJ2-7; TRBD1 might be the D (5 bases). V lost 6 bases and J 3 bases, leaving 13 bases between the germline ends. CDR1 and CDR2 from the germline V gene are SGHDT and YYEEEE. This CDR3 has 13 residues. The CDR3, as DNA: TGTGCCAGCACCAACAGGATCGGCTACGAGCAGTACTTC. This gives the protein CASTNRIGYEQYF.

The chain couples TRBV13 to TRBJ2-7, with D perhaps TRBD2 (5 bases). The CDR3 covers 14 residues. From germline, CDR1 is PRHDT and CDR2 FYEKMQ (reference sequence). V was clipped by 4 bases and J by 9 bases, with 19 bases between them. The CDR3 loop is CASSSGRSGVRQYF. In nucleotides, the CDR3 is TGTGCCAGCAGCTCGGGAAGATCTGGCGTGCGGCAGTACTTC.

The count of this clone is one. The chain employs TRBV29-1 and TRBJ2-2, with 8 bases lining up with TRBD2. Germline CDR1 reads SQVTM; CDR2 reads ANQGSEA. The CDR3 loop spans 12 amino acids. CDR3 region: CTLQRETGELFF. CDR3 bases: TGCACCCTTCAGCGGGAGACCGGGGAGCTGTTTTTT.

The CDR3 nucleotides read TGTGCCAGCAGAGAACTAGCGGGAGTCGCCTACGAGCAGTACTTC. This gives the protein CASRELAGVAYEQYF. This chain connects TRBV28 to TRBJ2-7; 11 nucleotides line up with TRBD2. CDR1 MDHEN and CDR2 SYDVKM come from the germline V gene. The trim removed 6 bases at V and 2 bases at J, leaving 6 bases unmatched. The CDR3 covers 15 residues. Full variable domain (remainder filled in from reference TRBV28 and TRBJ2-7): DVKVTQSSRYLVKRTGEKVFLECVQDMDHENMFWYRQDPGLGLRLIYFSYDVKMKEKGDIPEGYSVSREKKERFSLILESASTNQTSMYLCASRELAGVAYEQYFGPGTRLTVT.

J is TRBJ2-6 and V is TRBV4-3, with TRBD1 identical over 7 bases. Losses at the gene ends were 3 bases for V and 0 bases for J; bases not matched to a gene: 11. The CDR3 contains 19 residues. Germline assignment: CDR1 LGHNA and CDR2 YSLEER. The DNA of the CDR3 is TGCGCCAGCAGCCAGGTACAGGGGATTTATAGCTCTGGGGCCAACGTCCTGACTTTC. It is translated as CASSQVQGIYSSGANVLTF.

In DNA form, the CDR3 reads TGTGCCAGCAGTACCAGGGGACTAGCGGGAGTGGGCACAGATACGCAGTATTTT. Amino acid sequence: CASSTRGLAGVGTDTQYF. V usage is TRBV27 and J usage is TRBJ2-3, with 14 bases that match TRBD2. The V gene end was trimmed by 5 bases and the J gene end by 1 base; junction bases not matched to a gene: 8. The germline V gene has CDR1 MNHEY and CDR2 SMNVEV (reference sequence). The CDR3 contains 18 residues.

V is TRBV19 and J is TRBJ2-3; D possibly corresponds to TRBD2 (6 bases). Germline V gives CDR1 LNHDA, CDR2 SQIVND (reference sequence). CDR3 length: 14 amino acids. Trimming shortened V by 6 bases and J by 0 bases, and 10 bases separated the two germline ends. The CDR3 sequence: CASSRSGSTDTQYF. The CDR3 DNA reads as TGTGCCAGTAGCCGGAGCGGGAGCACAGATACGCAGTATTTT.

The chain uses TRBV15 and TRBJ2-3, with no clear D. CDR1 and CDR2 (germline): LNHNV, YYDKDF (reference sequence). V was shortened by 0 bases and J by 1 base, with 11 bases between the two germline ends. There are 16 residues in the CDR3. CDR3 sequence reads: CATSRDLGPRTDTQYF. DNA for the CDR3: TGTGCCACCAGCAGAGATTTGGGCCCTCGCACAGATACGCAGTATTTT.

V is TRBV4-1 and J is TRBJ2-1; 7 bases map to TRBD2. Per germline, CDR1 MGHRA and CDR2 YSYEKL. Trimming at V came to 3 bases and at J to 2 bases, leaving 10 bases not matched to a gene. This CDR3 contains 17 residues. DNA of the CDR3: TGCGCCAGCAGCCACCCAGCCCCGGGAGGAACCTACAATGAGCAGTTCTTC. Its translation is CASSHPAPGGTYNEQFF.

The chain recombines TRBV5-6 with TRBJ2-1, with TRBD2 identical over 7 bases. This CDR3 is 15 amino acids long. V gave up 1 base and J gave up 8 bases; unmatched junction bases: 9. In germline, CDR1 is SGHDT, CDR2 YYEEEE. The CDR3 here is CASSLFGVAGHEQFF. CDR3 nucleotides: TGTGCCAGCAGCTTGTTCGGTGTAGCGGGCCATGAGCAGTTCTTC.

CDR3 DNA: TGTGCCAGCAGCGGTAGTGAGCAGTTCTTC. Translated, it gives CASSGSEQFF. The V and J genes are TRBV9 and TRBJ2-1; D is unclear. Trimming removed 3 bases at V and 9 bases at J, with 4 bases between. The germline V gene has CDR1 SGDLS and CDR2 YYNGEE. The CDR3 sequence is 10 residues long.

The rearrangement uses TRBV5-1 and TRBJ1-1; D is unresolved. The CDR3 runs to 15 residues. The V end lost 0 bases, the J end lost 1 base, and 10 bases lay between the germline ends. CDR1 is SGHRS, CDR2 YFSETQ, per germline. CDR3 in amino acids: CASSLEKEGNTEAFF. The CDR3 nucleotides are TGCGCCAGCAGCTTGGAAAAGGAGGGGAACACTGAAGCTTTCTTT.

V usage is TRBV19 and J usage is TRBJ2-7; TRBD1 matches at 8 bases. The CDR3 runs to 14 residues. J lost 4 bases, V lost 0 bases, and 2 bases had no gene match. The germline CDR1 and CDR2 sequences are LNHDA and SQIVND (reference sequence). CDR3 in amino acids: CASSIDRGQYEQYF. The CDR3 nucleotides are TGTGCCAGTAGTATAGACAGGGGGCAGTACGAGCAGTACTTC.

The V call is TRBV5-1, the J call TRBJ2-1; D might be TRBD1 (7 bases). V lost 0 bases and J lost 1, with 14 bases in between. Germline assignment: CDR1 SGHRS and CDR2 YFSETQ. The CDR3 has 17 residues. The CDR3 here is CASSLGQGGGSYNEQFF. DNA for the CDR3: TGCGCCAGCAGCTTGGGACAGGGAGGAGGATCCTACAATGAGCAGTTCTTC.

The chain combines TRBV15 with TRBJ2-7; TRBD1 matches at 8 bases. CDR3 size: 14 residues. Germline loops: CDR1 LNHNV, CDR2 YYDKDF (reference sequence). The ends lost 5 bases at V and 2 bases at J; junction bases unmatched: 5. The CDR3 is CATSALGQAYEQYF. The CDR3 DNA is TGTGCCACCAGCGCGTTGGGACAGGCCTACGAGCAGTACTTC.

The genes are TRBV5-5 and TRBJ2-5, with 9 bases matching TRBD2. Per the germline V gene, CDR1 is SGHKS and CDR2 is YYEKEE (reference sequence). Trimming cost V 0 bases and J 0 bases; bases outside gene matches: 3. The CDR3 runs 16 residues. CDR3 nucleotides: TGTGCCAGCAGCTTGGGGCTAGCGGGACACCAAGAGACCCAGTACTTC. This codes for CASSLGLAGHQETQYF.